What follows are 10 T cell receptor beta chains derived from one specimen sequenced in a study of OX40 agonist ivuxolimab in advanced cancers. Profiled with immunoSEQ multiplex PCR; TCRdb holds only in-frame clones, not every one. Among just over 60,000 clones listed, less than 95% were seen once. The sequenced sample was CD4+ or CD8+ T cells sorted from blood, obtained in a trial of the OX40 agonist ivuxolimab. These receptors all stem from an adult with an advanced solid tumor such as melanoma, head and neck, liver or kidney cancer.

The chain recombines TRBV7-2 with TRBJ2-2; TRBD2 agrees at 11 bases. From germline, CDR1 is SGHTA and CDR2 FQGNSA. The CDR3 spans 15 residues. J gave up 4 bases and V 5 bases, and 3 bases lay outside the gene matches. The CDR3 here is CASSAGLAGTGELFF. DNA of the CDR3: TGTGCCAGCAGCGCCGGACTAGCGGGCACCGGGGAGCTGTTTTTT.

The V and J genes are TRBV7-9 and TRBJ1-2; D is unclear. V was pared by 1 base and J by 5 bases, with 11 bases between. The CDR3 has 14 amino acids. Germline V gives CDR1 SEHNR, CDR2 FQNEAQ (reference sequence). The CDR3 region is CASSLVPDRYGYTF. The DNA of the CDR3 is TGTGCCAGCAGCTTAGTTCCGGATAGGTATGGCTACACCTTC.

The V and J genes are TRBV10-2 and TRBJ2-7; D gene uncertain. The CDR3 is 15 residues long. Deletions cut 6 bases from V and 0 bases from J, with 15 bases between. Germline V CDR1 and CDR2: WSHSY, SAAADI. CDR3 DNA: TGCGCCAGCAGAGCTAACCACTTGGGCTCCTACGAGCAGTACTTC. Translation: CASRANHLGSYEQYF.

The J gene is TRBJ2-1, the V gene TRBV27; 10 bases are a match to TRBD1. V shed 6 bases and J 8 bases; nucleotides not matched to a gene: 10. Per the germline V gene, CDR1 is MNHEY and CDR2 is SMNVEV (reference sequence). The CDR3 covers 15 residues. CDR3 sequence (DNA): TGTGCCAGCAGCCCAGCGACAGGGGGCTTCCATGAGCAGTTCTTC. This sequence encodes CASSPATGGFHEQFF.

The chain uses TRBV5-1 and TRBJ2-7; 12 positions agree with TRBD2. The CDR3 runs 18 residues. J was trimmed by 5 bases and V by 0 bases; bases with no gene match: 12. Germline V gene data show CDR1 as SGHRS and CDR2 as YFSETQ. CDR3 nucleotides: TGCGCCAGCAGCTTGGCCGGCGAGCTAGCGGGAGGGTCCCACGAGCAGTACTTC. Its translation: CASSLAGELAGGSHEQYF. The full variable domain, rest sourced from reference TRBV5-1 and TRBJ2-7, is KAGVTQTPRYLIKTRGQQVTLSCSPISGHRSVSWYQQTPGQGLQFLFEYFSETQRNKGNFPGRFSGRQFSNSRSEMNVSTLELGDSALYLCASSLAGELAGGSHEQYFGPGTRLTVT.

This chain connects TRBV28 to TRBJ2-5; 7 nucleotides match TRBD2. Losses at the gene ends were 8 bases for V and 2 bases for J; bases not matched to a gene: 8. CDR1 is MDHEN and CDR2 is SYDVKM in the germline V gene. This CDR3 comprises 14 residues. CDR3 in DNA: TGTGCCAGCTGGCAGCCGGGACTACAAGAGACCCAGTACTTC. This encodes CASWQPGLQETQYF.

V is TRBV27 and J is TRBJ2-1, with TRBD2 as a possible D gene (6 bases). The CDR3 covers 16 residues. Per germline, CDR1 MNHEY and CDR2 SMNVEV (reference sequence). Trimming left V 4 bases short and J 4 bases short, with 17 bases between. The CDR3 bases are TGTGCCAGCAGTTGGGACTCCCGTGGCAGATACAATGAGCAGTTCTTC. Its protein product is CASSWDSRGRYNEQFF.

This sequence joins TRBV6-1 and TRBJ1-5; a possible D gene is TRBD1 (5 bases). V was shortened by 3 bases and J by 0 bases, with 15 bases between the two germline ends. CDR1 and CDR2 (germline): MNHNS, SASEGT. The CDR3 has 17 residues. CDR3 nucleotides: TGTGCCAGCAGTGATGGGGCCAGTAGATATAGCAATCAGCCCCAGCATTTT. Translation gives CASSDGASRYSNQPQHF.

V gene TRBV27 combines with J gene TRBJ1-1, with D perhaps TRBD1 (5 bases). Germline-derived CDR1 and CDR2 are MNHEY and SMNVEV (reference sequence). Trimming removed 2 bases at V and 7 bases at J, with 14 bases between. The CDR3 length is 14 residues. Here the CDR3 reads CASSLGGGRGEAFF. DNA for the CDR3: TGTGCCAGCAGTTTAGGGGGGGGAAGGGGTGAAGCTTTCTTT.

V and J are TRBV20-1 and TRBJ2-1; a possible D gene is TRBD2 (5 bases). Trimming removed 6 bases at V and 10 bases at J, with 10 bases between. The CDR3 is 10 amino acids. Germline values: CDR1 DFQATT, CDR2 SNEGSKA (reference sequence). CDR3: CSAQEREQFF. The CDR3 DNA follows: TGCAGTGCCCAAGAGCGGGAGCAGTTCTTC.